This TCR beta chain was recorded in a study of blood T cell repertoires in COVID-19. About the study: PBMCs, B-cell-depleted T cells, or T cells provided the cDNA or gDNA that made up the material.

V dropped 3 bases and J dropped 8; count of bases not matched to a gene: 5. The CDR3 covers 12 residues. The V gene's germline CDR1 is GTSNPN and CDR2 SVGIG (reference sequence). TCRdb keeps only in-frame clones here, not all; method: immunoSEQ multiplex PCR. The table lists about 320,000 clones, roughly nine tenths of them singletons, with roughly 2.5% in the top ten. Assignment of participants to cohorts was predicated upon participant-reported clinical history. Material for sequencing was PBMCs or T cells enriched from blood (not recorded which). The TCR was taken from a man aged 60-69 years who had recovered from COVID-19. This chain joins TRBV30 and TRBJ1-2; 8 bases are a match to TRBD1. CDR3 sequence reads: CAWRVTGGGYTF. The CDR3 region has the DNA TGTGCCTGGAGGGTAACAGGGGGAGGCTACACCTTC.